This T cell receptor (beta chain) appears in the sequencing data of a study of T cells after yellow fever vaccination. General observations from the study: Re-detected after boosting: most primary clones, 96% of CD4 and roughly 88% of CD8. Sorted repertoires could include abundant contaminating clonotypes from bulk cells.

Note on this clonotype: Its antigen is as yet unknown.

The 5'RACE template-switching step produced TCR cDNA and added a universal primer site and UMIs. From the 5' RACE reads, TCRdb called clonotypes with MiXCR, one entry per CDR3 protein. In the table there are 150,000 to 200,000 distinct CDR3 sequences, 9.5% to 11% of which are singletons. From germline, CDR1 is MNHNS and CDR2 SASEGT. The CDR3 runs 10 residues. Trimming took off 5 bases at V and 8 bases at J, with 4 bases between the two ends. The TCR comes from a man between 18 and 29 years old who received the YFV17D yellow fever vaccine. The chain is built from TRBV6-1 and TRBJ2-1, with unresolved D. The sample was CD8+ T cells sorted from PBMCs, taken 15 days after the yellow fever booster vaccination. CDR3 DNA sequence: TGTGCCAGCAGTTCCTATGAGCAGTTCTTC. Its protein is CASSSYEQFF.